Shown below are 2 T cell receptor beta chains from a single sample sequenced in a study of low-dose radiotherapy and immunotherapy resistance in tumors. Time point noted: before trial treatment. First-strand cDNA used TRAV- and TRBV-specific primers, covering alpha and beta chains. TCR amplification involved about 20 PCR cycles with a constant-region primer and V-primer adapter. TCRdb used MiXCR to reprocess the reads, holding one entry per CDR3 protein. The sample carries under 70,000 distinct CDR3 sequences, 20% to 25% recorded once. The sequences come from PBMCs, collected before treatment. The receptor source for this set is a male donor with prostate cancer.

The V gene is TRBV30, the J gene TRBJ2-2; unclear D gene. The CDR3 is 13 amino acids. Deletions cut 0 bases from V and 6 bases from J, with 8 bases between. Germline V CDR1 and CDR2: GTSNPN, SVGIG (reference sequence). Written as DNA, the CDR3 is TGTGCCTGGAGTGTACAGAGATCCGGGGAGCTGTTTTTT. Its protein is CAWSVQRSGELFF.

On this clonotype: The DNA is omitted, as the CDR3 cannot be located on it reliably, and the CDR3 follows TCRdb's listing. V usage is TRBV5-1 and J usage is TRBJ2-1; no DNA check was done on the table's D call, TRBD1. A total of 23 residues make up the CDR3, ends included. CDR1 and CDR2 from the germline V gene are SGHRS and YFSETQ. The CDR3 loop is CASSFYICSATPGTGGSDNEQFF.